The 27 T cell receptor beta chains below were found in one sample sequenced in a study of blood T cell repertoires in COVID-19 (dated by TCRdb to between 2020 and 2021). Library generation was performed with the immunoSEQ multiplex PCR assay. Sourced from immuneACCESS, this table was stored by TCRdb with only in-frame sequences that have V and J called. A share of the clones is absent; for the studies checked, an unresolved V gene accounts for under half, and the remainder has no known explanation. This sample holds some 340,000 clones; approximately 91% were observed only once. The top ten clonotypes cover around 3.9% of the sample. The sequenced sample consisted of PBMCs or T cells enriched from blood (not recorded which). The receptors originated from a young woman who had been exposed to COVID-19.

The chain joins TRBV13 to TRBJ2-4; the D gene is possibly TRBD2 (6 bases). This CDR3 comprises 17 residues. Looked up from germline, CDR1 is PRHDT and CDR2 is FYEKMQ (reference sequence). The V and J ends lost 4 bases and 6 bases respectively, with 22 bases between them. CDR3 amino acids: CASSSRPAGPFTNIQYF. The CDR3 DNA sequence: TGTGCCAGCAGCTCGCGGCCGGCGGGGCCATTCACAAACATTCAGTACTTC.

The chain uses TRBV3-1 (or the pseudogene TRBV3-2) and TRBJ2-3; D call uncertain. The CDR3 sequence is 14 residues long. V was clipped by 4 bases and J by 0 bases, with 8 bases between them. From germline, CDR1 is LGHDT and CDR2 YNNKEL (reference sequence). The DNA of the CDR3 is TGTGCCAGCAGCCCCCTCAGGAGCACAGATACGCAGTATTTT. Translating it yields CASSPLRSTDTQYF.

The rearrangement links TRBV11-2 to TRBJ2-7, with 7 bases lining up with TRBD2. The germline V gene encodes CDR1 SGHAT and CDR2 FQNNGV. The CDR3 contains 15 residues. With 1 base clipped from V and 4 bases from J, the junction kept 7 bases outside the gene matches. The CDR3 sequence: CASSLGALAAYEQYF. The CDR3 DNA is TGTGCCAGCAGCTTAGGAGCTCTAGCGGCGTACGAGCAGTACTTC.

This clone was counted once. The chain couples TRBV6-5 to TRBJ1-3; D unclear. From germline, CDR1 is MNHEY and CDR2 SVGAGI. Deletions cut 4 bases from V and 1 base from J, with 5 bases between. CDR3 size: 13 residues. The DNA for the CDR3 is TGTGCCAGCAGTTCAACATCTGGAAACACCATATATTTT. Its translation: CASSSTSGNTIYF.

J is TRBJ1-4 and V is TRBV3-1 (or the pseudogene TRBV3-2); TRBD1 might be the D (6 bases). The V gene lost 1 base and the J gene lost 8 bases, with 20 bases spanning the gap. CDR3 length equals 17 residues. CDR1 LGHDT and CDR2 YNNKEL come from the germline V gene (reference sequence). CDR3 DNA sequence: TGTGCCAGCAGCCAAGTGTCCAGGTGGGGACACCGGGAAAAACTGTTTTTT. Translation: CASSQVSRWGHREKLFF.

This sequence joins TRBV3-1 (or the pseudogene TRBV3-2) and TRBJ2-5, with a possible D match to TRBD2 (5 bases). Germline V gene lookup returns CDR1 LGHDT and CDR2 YNNKEL (reference sequence). Between the trimmed V and J ends, which lost 6 bases and 1 base, there was a span of 12 bases. The CDR3 runs 14 residues. CDR3 amino acids: CASRYTGSQETQYF. The CDR3 nucleotides read TGTGCCAGCAGGTACACGGGGTCCCAAGAGACCCAGTACTTC.

This sequence joins TRBV10-2 and TRBJ2-2; D unresolved. Germline V gene lookup returns CDR1 WSHSY and CDR2 SAAADI. There are 16 residues in the CDR3. Trimming stripped 0 bases from V and 1 base from J, with 9 bases between. The CDR3 loop reads CASSESRTGNTGELFF. The CDR3 DNA sequence: TGCGCCAGCAGTGAGTCCCGTACGGGGAACACCGGGGAGCTGTTTTTT.

V and J are TRBV19 and TRBJ1-2; D not resolved. The V gene's germline CDR1 is LNHDA and CDR2 SQIVND (reference sequence). V lost 1 base, J lost 4 bases, and 13 bases lay in between. CDR3 length: 15 amino acids. The CDR3 coding sequence is TGTGCCAGTAGTATAGTAGGTAGGAGGACCTATGGCTACACCTTC. It yields the protein CASSIVGRRTYGYTF.

The gene calls are TRBV5-1 and TRBJ2-5; D gene uncertain. Germline V gene lookup returns CDR1 SGHRS and CDR2 YFSETQ. The V gene lost 4 bases and the J gene lost 5 bases, with 9 bases spanning the gap. The CDR3 is made up of 12 amino acids. The CDR3 coding sequence is TGCGCCAGCAGCCCCGCCCAGGAGACCCAGTACTTC. It translates to CASSPAQETQYF.

This clone has only a few counts. V and J are TRBV6-1 and TRBJ2-7, with 7 nucleotides matching TRBD1. This CDR3 is built from 14 residues. The germline CDR1 and CDR2 sequences are MNHNS and SASEGT. J lost 7 bases, V lost 2 bases, and 8 bases had no gene match. CDR3 sequence: CASSERDSLVEQYF. The CDR3 coding sequence is TGTGCCAGCAGTGAACGGGACAGCCTAGTAGAGCAGTACTTC.

V gene TRBV30 combines with J gene TRBJ2-1; TRBD2 is a possible D gene (5 bases). CDR1 GTSNPN and CDR2 SVGIG come from the germline V gene (reference sequence). CDR3 length: 14 amino acids. Trimming pared 5 bases from V and 9 bases from J, leaving 20 bases between. The CDR3 DNA follows: TGTGCCTGGGGGCCTAGCTGGTTGGACGGTGAGCAGTTCTTC. Translating it yields CAWGPSWLDGEQFF. Looking up the rest from reference TRBV30 and TRBJ2-1 gives the full variable domain: SQTIHQWPATLVQPVGSPLSLECTVEGTSNPNLYWYRQAAGRGLQLLFYSVGIGQISSEVPQNLSASRPQDRQFILSSKKLLLSDSGFYLCAWGPSWLDGEQFFGPGTRLTVL.

The chain carries TRBV14 and TRBJ1-5, with D unresolved. V was shortened by 0 bases and J by 3 bases, with 3 bases between the two germline ends. Germline CDR1 SGHDN, CDR2 FVKESK. This CDR3 has 13 amino acids. The CDR3 protein is CASSQDLNQPQHF. CDR3 DNA sequence: TGTGCCAGCAGCCAAGACCTCAATCAGCCCCAGCATTTT.

This sequence joins TRBV27 and TRBJ1-5, with 8 bases matching TRBD1. Trimming took 7 bases from V and 6 from J; bases not matched to a gene: 5. The length of the CDR3 is 13 residues. Germline V gives CDR1 MNHEY, CDR2 SMNVEV (reference sequence). The CDR3 nucleotides are TGTGCCAGCACAGGGGGCGCGGGTCAGCCCCAGCATTTT. The encoded protein is CASTGGAGQPQHF.

V is TRBV27 and J is TRBJ1-6; D is perhaps TRBD1 (6 bases). Germline CDR1 is MNHEY and CDR2 is SMNVEV (reference sequence). Between the trimmed V and J ends, which lost 4 bases and 10 bases, there was a span of 17 bases. CDR3 length equals 15 residues. DNA for the CDR3: TGTGCCAGCAGTTCCAGACAGGTGATTAGGTCACCCCTCCACTTT. This codes for CASSSRQVIRSPLHF.

The rearrangement uses TRBV11-2 and TRBJ2-5, with 10 bases aligning to TRBD2. CDR1 is SGHAT and CDR2 is FQNNGV in the germline V gene. The ends lost 6 bases at V and 5 bases at J; junction bases unmatched: 3. The CDR3 length is 13 residues. The CDR3 DNA follows: TGTGCCAGCAGGGGTAGCGGGGGGGAGACCCAGTACTTC. Amino acids: CASRGSGGETQYF.

The chain links TRBV25-1 to TRBJ2-2; 8 nucleotides line up with TRBD1. Germline CDR1 reads MGHDK; CDR2 reads SYGVNS. J gave up 2 bases and V 6 bases, and 2 bases lay outside the gene matches. There are 14 residues in the CDR3. DNA for the CDR3: TGTGCCAGCAGAACAGGGGGTAACACCGGGGAGCTGTTTTTT. It specifies CASRTGGNTGELFF.

This clone was recorded a few times. J is TRBJ1-6 and V is TRBV30; 7 bases fit TRBD1. CDR3 length: 13 residues. J lost 7 bases, V lost 2 bases, and 2 bases had no gene match. Germline loops: CDR1 GTSNPN, CDR2 SVGIG (reference sequence). The CDR3 sequence: CAWSRGQNSPLHF. The CDR3 coding sequence is TGTGCCTGGAGTAGGGGGCAGAATTCACCCCTCCACTTT.

This clone was recorded a few times. The V and J genes are TRBV4-1 and TRBJ1-5; 11 nucleotides agree with TRBD1. Germline CDR1 reads MGHRA; CDR2 reads YSYEKL. The CDR3 spans 16 residues. The V segment lost 1 base and the J segment 5 bases; nucleotides outside the gene matches: 4. The CDR3 DNA follows: TGCGCCAGCAGCCAAGGGTGGGACAGGGGGTATCAGCCCCAGCATTTT. It encodes CASSQGWDRGYQPQHF.

This sequence joins TRBV6-5 and TRBJ1-5; D not certain. Germline values: CDR1 MNHEY, CDR2 SVGAGI. This CDR3 is 16 amino acids long. Between the trimmed V and J ends, which lost 0 bases and 2 bases, there was a span of 11 bases. The CDR3, as DNA: TGTGCCAGCAGTTACTCGGCAGGAAACCGCAATCAGCCCCAGCATTTT. Protein product: CASSYSAGNRNQPQHF.

The V gene is TRBV6-5, the J gene TRBJ1-4; TRBD1 matches at 7 bases. With 6 bases clipped from V and 3 bases from J, the junction kept 4 bases outside the gene matches. Germline lookup yields CDR1 MNHEY and CDR2 SVGAGI. This CDR3 has 14 amino acids. The CDR3 DNA follows: TGTGCCAGCAGGGACAGGTTACCTAATGAAAAACTGTTTTTT. Amino acid sequence: CASRDRLPNEKLFF.

This clone was detected only once. The chain has TRBV5-1 and TRBJ1-1; TRBD1 matches at 8 bases. This CDR3 has 14 residues. The V segment lost 2 bases and the J segment 4 bases; nucleotides outside the gene matches: 4. Germline CDR1 reads SGHRS; CDR2 reads YFSETQ. The CDR3: CASSLSTGGTEAFF. The CDR3 DNA reads TGCGCCAGCAGCTTAAGCACAGGGGGCACTGAAGCTTTCTTT.

This chain joins TRBV5-5 and TRBJ2-2; D unclear. CDR3 length equals 13 residues. The V end was cut by 4 bases, the J end by 5 bases, with 9 bases between. The germline gives CDR1 SGHKS, CDR2 YYEKEE (reference sequence). CDR3 nucleotide sequence: TGTGCCAGCAGCACGACGAGGACCGGGGAGCTGTTTTTT. Amino acid sequence: CASSTTRTGELFF.

V is TRBV6-2 or TRBV6-3 and J is TRBJ1-4, with TRBD1 as a possible D gene (6 bases). Germline CDR1 MNHEY, CDR2 SVGEGT. Deletions cut 1 base from V and 6 bases from J, with 12 bases between. This CDR3 region has 15 residues. CDR3 in DNA: TGTGCCAGCAGTTACTTCGACAGGCGGGATGAAAAACTGTTTTTT. Protein: CASSYFDRRDEKLFF.

V is TRBV5-1 and J is TRBJ2-7, with a weak D call TRBD2 (6 bases). Germline V lookup: CDR1 SGHRS, CDR2 YFSETQ. Trimming took 6 bases from V and 3 from J, leaving 34 bases between them. This CDR3 is built from 20 residues. The CDR3 DNA follows: TGCGCCAGCACCGATACCGCTACCGTGAGGGGACTGAAGATATTCTACGAGCAGTACTTC. Residues: CASTDTATVRGLKIFYEQYF.

This chain links TRBV5-1 with TRBJ1-4, with a weak D call TRBD1 (5 bases). The CDR3 contains 15 residues. Per germline, CDR1 SGHRS and CDR2 YFSETQ. V was cut by 4 bases and J by 0 bases, with 10 bases left in between. The CDR3 is CASSDDSATNEKLFF. The CDR3 coding sequence is TGCGCCAGCAGCGACGACAGCGCAACTAATGAAAAACTGTTTTTT.

The genes are TRBV5-4 and TRBJ1-1, with D uncertain. The CDR3 runs to 15 residues. The V gene lost 0 bases and the J gene lost 4 bases, with 13 bases spanning the gap. Germline V CDR1 and CDR2: SGHNT, YYREEE (reference sequence). Written as DNA, the CDR3 is TGTGCCAGCAGCTTGGAGCTGTCCGTCGGCACTGAAGCTTTCTTT. Translation gives CASSLELSVGTEAFF.

V is TRBV5-4 and J is TRBJ1-4; D call uncertain. The germline V and J ends were trimmed by 0 bases and 8 bases, with 8 bases remaining between them. Per the germline V gene, CDR1 is SGHNT and CDR2 is YYREEE (reference sequence). The CDR3 covers 13 residues. CDR3 protein: CASSLGAGEKLFF. CDR3 DNA: TGTGCCAGCAGCTTGGGGGCGGGGGAAAAACTGTTTTTT.